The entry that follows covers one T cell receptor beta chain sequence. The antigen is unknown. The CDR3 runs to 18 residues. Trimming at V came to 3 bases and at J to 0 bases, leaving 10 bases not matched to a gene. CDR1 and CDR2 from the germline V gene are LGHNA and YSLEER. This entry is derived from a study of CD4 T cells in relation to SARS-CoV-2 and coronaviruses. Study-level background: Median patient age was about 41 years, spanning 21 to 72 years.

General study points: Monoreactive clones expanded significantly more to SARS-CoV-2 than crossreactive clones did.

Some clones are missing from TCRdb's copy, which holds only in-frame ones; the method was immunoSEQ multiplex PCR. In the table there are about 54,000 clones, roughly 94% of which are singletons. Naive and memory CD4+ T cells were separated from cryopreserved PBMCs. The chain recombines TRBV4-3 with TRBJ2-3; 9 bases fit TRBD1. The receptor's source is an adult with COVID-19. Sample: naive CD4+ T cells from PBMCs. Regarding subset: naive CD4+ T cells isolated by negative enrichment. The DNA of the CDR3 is TGCGCCAGCAGCCACGGTCTTCGGGGACAGGGTAGCACAGATACGCAGTATTTT. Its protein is CASSHGLRGQGSTDTQYF.